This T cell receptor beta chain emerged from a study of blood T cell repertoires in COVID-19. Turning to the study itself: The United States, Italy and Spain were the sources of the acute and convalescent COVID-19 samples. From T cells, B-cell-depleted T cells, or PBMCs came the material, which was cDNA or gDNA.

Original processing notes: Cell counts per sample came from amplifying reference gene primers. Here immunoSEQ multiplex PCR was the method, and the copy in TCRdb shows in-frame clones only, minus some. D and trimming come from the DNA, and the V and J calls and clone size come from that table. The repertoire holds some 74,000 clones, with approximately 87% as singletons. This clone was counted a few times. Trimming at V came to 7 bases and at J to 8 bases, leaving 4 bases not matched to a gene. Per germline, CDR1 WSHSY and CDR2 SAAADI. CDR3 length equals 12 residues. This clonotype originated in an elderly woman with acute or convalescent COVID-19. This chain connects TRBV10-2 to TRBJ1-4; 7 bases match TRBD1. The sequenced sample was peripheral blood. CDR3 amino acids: CASIGTAEKLFF. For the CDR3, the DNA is TGCGCCAGCATCGGGACAGCCGAAAAACTGTTTTTT.